A single sample gave rise to the 32 T cell receptor beta chains below, sequenced in a study of blood T cell repertoires in COVID-19. Method: immunoSEQ multiplex PCR; TCRdb's copy keeps in-frame clones and lacks some. The table records 350,000 to 450,000 clones, approximately 93% of them present only once. Sequenced sample: PBMCs or T cells enriched from blood (not recorded which). These receptors were taken from a woman in her thirties or forties who had been exposed to COVID-19.

The chain is built from TRBV6-5 and TRBJ2-5; tentative D call: TRBD1 (6 bases). Germline lookup yields CDR1 MNHEY and CDR2 SVGAGI. With 4 bases removed from V and 2 bases from J, the gap between germline ends came to 8 bases. The CDR3 extends over 13 amino acids. The CDR3 spells CASSFGQQETQYF. CDR3 DNA: TGTGCCAGCAGTTTCGGACAGCAAGAGACCCAGTACTTC.

The chain uses TRBV6-5 and TRBJ1-2, with 9 bases matching TRBD1. The CDR3 contains 13 residues. Germline V CDR1 and CDR2: MNHEY, SVGAGI. Trimming took 6 bases from V and 8 from J; bases not matched to a gene: 7. CDR3 residues: CASSDTGGGGYTF. Here the CDR3 DNA reads TGTGCCAGCAGCGACACAGGGGGCGGGGGCTACACCTTC.

V and J are TRBV2 and TRBJ2-5, with 10 bases lining up with TRBD2. Trimming removed 8 bases from V and 7 bases from J; junction bases left unmatched: 10. The CDR3 length is 14 residues. Per the germline V gene, CDR1 is SNHLY and CDR2 is FYNNEI. The CDR3 is CASAEAGGPGTQYF. CDR3 DNA sequence: TGTGCCAGCGCCGAAGCGGGAGGGCCGGGGACCCAGTACTTC.

The genes are TRBV7-9 and TRBJ1-2; D possibly corresponds to TRBD1 (5 bases). V lost 1 base to trimming and J lost 8 bases, with 14 bases between them. Germline V lookup: CDR1 SEHNR, CDR2 FQNEAQ (reference sequence). There are 14 residues in the CDR3. CDR3 DNA sequence: TGTGCCAGCAGCTTAGGTGGTGGGGCTCGAGGCTACACCTTC. Translating it yields CASSLGGGARGYTF.

The chain links TRBV20-1 to TRBJ2-7; D gene uncertain. CDR3 length: 13 residues. Germline lookup yields CDR1 DFQATT and CDR2 SNEGSKA (reference sequence). The germline V and J ends were trimmed by 3 bases and 0 bases, with 9 bases remaining between them. For the CDR3, the DNA is TGCAGTGCTAGTGGGCGGCTCTCCTACGAGCAGTACTTC. Translating it yields CSASGRLSYEQYF.

This clone was detected once. V and J are TRBV4-1 and TRBJ1-2, with D possibly being TRBD1 (6 bases). The germline V and J ends were trimmed by 0 bases and 5 bases, with 10 bases remaining between them. There are 14 residues in the CDR3. The V gene's germline CDR1 is MGHRA and CDR2 YSYEKL. The CDR3 nucleotides read TGCGCCAGCAGCCAAGATTCAGGGGCGTATGGCTACACCTTC. Encoded protein: CASSQDSGAYGYTF.

The chain combines TRBV2 with TRBJ2-7; TRBD1 agrees at 12 bases. V lost 5 bases, J lost 7 bases, and 9 bases stayed unmatched. CDR3 length: 15 amino acids. The V gene's germline CDR1 is SNHLY and CDR2 FYNNEI. Written as DNA, the CDR3 is TGTGCCAGCAGTAAGGGGACAGGGGGCTCGAGGGAGCAGTACTTC. Its protein is CASSKGTGGSREQYF.

This sequence joins TRBV11-2 and TRBJ1-5, with 9 bases fitting TRBD1. V shed 4 bases, J shed 6 bases, and the junction held 4 bases outside the gene matches. This CDR3 has 14 residues. The germline CDR1 and CDR2 sequences are SGHAT and FQNNGV. CDR3 coding DNA: TGTGCCAGCAGCTATGGGACAGGGCTTCAGCCCCAGCATTTT. Amino acid sequence: CASSYGTGLQPQHF.

The gene calls are TRBV10-1 and TRBJ1-4, with D tentatively TRBD1 (5 bases). This CDR3 contains 14 residues. Trimming stripped 6 bases from V and 6 bases from J, with 14 bases between. The germline CDR1 and CDR2 sequences are WNHNN and SYGVQD (reference sequence). The CDR3 DNA is TGCGCCAGCAGCCAAACGGGGGGAGATGAAAAACTGTTTTTT. Translated: CASSQTGGDEKLFF.

V gene TRBV30 combines with J gene TRBJ1-5; D is undetermined. Trimming shortened V by 1 base and J by 0 bases, and 7 bases separated the two germline ends. From germline, CDR1 is GTSNPN and CDR2 SVGIG (reference sequence). The CDR3 is made up of 14 amino acids. CDR3 loop: CAWSAGYSNQPQHF. The CDR3, as DNA: TGTGCCTGGAGTGCGGGTTATAGCAATCAGCCCCAGCATTTT.

The chain has TRBV10-1 and TRBJ2-3; 8 bases map to TRBD1. J was trimmed by 5 bases and V by 4 bases; bases with no gene match: 14. The CDR3 has 17 amino acids. Germline lookup yields CDR1 WNHNN and CDR2 SYGVQD (reference sequence). Written as DNA, the CDR3 is TGCGCCAGCAGTGTGGGGACAGGAAAAGGATGGGGAGATACGCAGTATTTT. Translated, it gives CASSVGTGKGWGDTQYF.

This chain uses TRBV24-1 with TRBJ2-1, with 10 bases identical to TRBD2. The V gene's germline CDR1 is KGHDR and CDR2 SFDVKD. With 6 bases clipped from V and 7 bases from J, the junction kept 20 bases outside the gene matches. This CDR3 has 19 amino acids. CDR3 amino acids: CATSRFALAGEASLNEQFF. The CDR3 region has the DNA TGTGCCACCAGTCGGTTTGCTCTAGCGGGAGAAGCTTCCTTGAATGAGCAGTTCTTC.

V and J are TRBV29-1 and TRBJ2-3, with TRBD1 matching 12 bases. The germline CDR1 and CDR2 sequences are SQVTM and ANQGSEA. The CDR3 sequence is 14 residues long. Trimming at V came to 7 bases and at J to 5 bases, leaving 7 bases not matched to a gene. The CDR3 nucleotides are TGCAGCGGTGGAAGGGACAGGGGGCAAGATACGCAGTATTTT. Its protein product is CSGGRDRGQDTQYF.

The genes are TRBV19 and TRBJ1-1, with D perhaps matching TRBD1 (6 bases). Deletions cut 2 bases from V and 0 bases from J, with 16 bases between. The CDR3 contains 17 residues. CDR1 and CDR2 (germline): LNHDA, SQIVND (reference sequence). The CDR3 loop reads CASSISAGDGVNTEAFF. CDR3 nucleotides: TGTGCCAGTAGTATATCGGCAGGGGATGGGGTGAACACTGAAGCTTTCTTT.

The gene calls are TRBV13 and TRBJ1-2, with unresolved D. The ends were cut back, 1 base at V and 8 bases at J, with 23 bases in the middle. Germline-derived CDR1 and CDR2 are PRHDT and FYEKMQ (reference sequence). The CDR3 totals 17 residues. CDR3 DNA sequence: TGTGCCAGCAGCTTAGAAGGCGTATGGCGGAGAGCTCGAGGCTACACCTTC. Its translation: CASSLEGVWRRARGYTF. Full variable domain (remainder filled in from reference TRBV13 and TRBJ1-2): AAGVIQSPRHLIKEKRETATLKCYPIPRHDTVYWYQQGPGQDPQFLISFYEKMQSDKGSIPDRFSAQQFSDYHSELNMSSLELGDSALYFCASSLEGVWRRARGYTFGSGTRLTVV.

The chain uses TRBV20-1 and TRBJ1-1, with D unclear. The germline gives CDR1 DFQATT, CDR2 SNEGSKA (reference sequence). V lost 3 bases, J lost 1 base, and 6 bases lay in between. This CDR3 has 12 amino acids. DNA of the CDR3: TGCAGTGCTAGTCCAGGGAACACTGAAGCTTTCTTT. This encodes CSASPGNTEAFF.

CDR3 sequence reads: CASSLAGGDYQPQHF. CDR3 DNA: TGCGCCAGCAGCTTGGCGGGGGGCGATTATCAGCCCCAGCATTTT. The chain uses TRBV5-1 and TRBJ1-5, with D perhaps TRBD1 (6 bases). The germline V gene encodes CDR1 SGHRS and CDR2 YFSETQ. Trimming removed 0 bases from V and 5 bases from J, with 12 bases in between. The CDR3 totals 15 residues.

The chain carries TRBV7-8 and TRBJ1-2, with 9 nucleotides matching TRBD1. V lost 3 bases to trimming and J lost 8 bases; unmatched junction nucleotides: 13. Per germline, CDR1 SGHVS and CDR2 FQNEAQ. The CDR3 has 16 residues. The CDR3, as DNA: TGTGCCAGCAGCTTGAGGGACAGGGCGGATTATGGGGGCTACACCTTC. Protein: CASSLRDRADYGGYTF.

J is TRBJ2-3 and V is TRBV2, with a tentative D call TRBD2 (5 bases). CDR1 and CDR2 (germline): SNHLY, FYNNEI. CDR3 length equals 14 residues. Trimming stripped 6 bases from V and 3 bases from J, with 13 bases between. CDR3 region: CASSGIERTDTQYF. The CDR3 region has the DNA TGTGCCAGCAGCGGGATAGAACGAACAGATACGCAGTATTTT.

The gene calls are TRBV15 and TRBJ2-2; D might be TRBD2 (5 bases). V lost 5 bases and J lost 5, with 15 bases in between. CDR1 is LNHNV, CDR2 YYDKDF, per germline (reference sequence). This CDR3 comprises 15 residues. The CDR3 DNA reads TGTGCCACCAGCTCTGGGGAGCGGAGGACCGGGGAGCTGTTTTTT. The encoded protein is CATSSGERRTGELFF.

This clone has a single count. J is TRBJ2-3 and V is TRBV6-2 or TRBV6-3, with D maybe TRBD1 (6 bases). The CDR3 spans 15 residues. Germline values: CDR1 MNHEY, CDR2 SVGEGT. Trimming removed 6 bases at V and 3 bases at J, with 16 bases between. The CDR3 reads CASSSQGSLTDTQYF. CDR3 coding DNA: TGTGCCAGCAGCTCACAGGGAAGTTTGACAGATACGCAGTATTTT.

This rearrangement joins TRBV14 to TRBJ1-5; unclear D gene. Germline CDR1 is SGHDN and CDR2 is FVKESK. The V end was cut by 3 bases, the J end by 8 bases, with 11 bases between. CDR3 length equals 13 residues. For the CDR3, the DNA is TGTGCCAGCAGCCAGCATCAAGCGAAGCCCCAGCATTTT. Protein product: CASSQHQAKPQHF.

The chain recombines TRBV19 with TRBJ1-3, with TRBD1 matching 7 bases. Trimming at V came to 11 bases and at J to 4 bases, leaving 11 bases not matched to a gene. The CDR3 loop spans 14 amino acids. Germline assignment: CDR1 LNHDA and CDR2 SQIVND (reference sequence). CDR3 residues: CASNDRGRGNTIYF. The CDR3 DNA reads as TGTGCCTCTAATGATAGGGGGCGCGGAAACACCATATATTTT. The whole variable domain, filled in from reference TRBV19 and TRBJ1-3, reads DGGITQSPKYLFRKEGQNVTLSCEQNLNHDAMYWYRQDPGQGLRLIYYSQIVNDFQKGDIAEGYSVSREKKESFPLTVTSAQKNPTAFYLCASNDRGRGNTIYFGEGSWLTVV.

Worth noting for this clone: The identical CDR3 is also encoded by other nucleotide sequences in the sample. The chain employs TRBV27 and TRBJ2-7; D gene ambiguous. This CDR3 contains 13 residues. Germline V gene lookup returns CDR1 MNHEY and CDR2 SMNVEV (reference sequence). Trimming took off 5 bases at V and 0 bases at J, with 8 bases between the two ends. The CDR3 bases are TGTGCCAGCAGTCTCACGAGCTCCTACGAGCAGTACTTC. This translates into CASSLTSSYEQYF.

The rearrangement joins TRBV7-2 to TRBJ2-5, with 8 bases lining up with TRBD2. The CDR3 consists of 14 residues. Losses at the gene ends were 6 bases for V and 5 bases for J; bases not matched to a gene: 8. The germline V gene encodes CDR1 SGHTA and CDR2 FQGNSA. The CDR3 DNA reads TGTGCCAGCAGTCGTAGCGGGAATTCGGAGACCCAGTACTTC. This encodes CASSRSGNSETQYF.

This clone was found once. This chain joins TRBV11-3 and TRBJ2-1, with 12 positions matching TRBD1. The CDR3 is 17 residues long. The ends lost 4 bases at V and 4 bases at J; junction bases unmatched: 8. Germline CDR1 and CDR2: SGHNT and YENEEA. The CDR3 DNA reads as TGTGCCAGCAGCTCCGGGACAGGGGGCTTTCGTTACAATGAGCAGTTCTTC. Translated, it gives CASSSGTGGFRYNEQFF.

This chain joins TRBV7-2 and TRBJ2-1; TRBD2 aligns across 9 bases. The J segment lost 0 bases and the V segment lost 3 bases, leaving 0 bases of the junction unmatched. The CDR3 runs to 15 residues. Germline loops: CDR1 SGHTA, CDR2 FQGNSA. In DNA form, the CDR3 reads TGTGCCAGCAGCTTTAGCGGGAGCTCCTACAATGAGCAGTTCTTC. Translating gives CASSFSGSSYNEQFF.

The V gene is TRBV29-1, the J gene TRBJ1-2, with 9 bases identical to TRBD1. V shed 4 bases and J 6 bases; nucleotides not matched to a gene: 3. This CDR3 comprises 12 residues. Per the germline V gene, CDR1 is SQVTM and CDR2 is ANQGSEA. This chain's CDR3 is CSVAQGAHGYTF. Written as DNA, the CDR3 is TGCAGCGTTGCACAGGGGGCTCATGGCTACACCTTC.

V is TRBV5-1 and J is TRBJ2-1, with 15 bases that match TRBD2. This CDR3 spans 20 amino acids. V lost 2 bases to trimming and J lost 0 bases; unmatched junction nucleotides: 9. Looked up from germline, CDR1 is SGHRS and CDR2 is YFSETQ. The CDR3, as DNA: TGCGCCAGCAGCTTCTTTGGACTAGCGGGGGGGCTGACCTCCTACAATGAGCAGTTCTTC. Protein product: CASSFFGLAGGLTSYNEQFF.

With regard to this clone: The same CDR3 also results from other DNA sequences found in this sample. The chain uses TRBV5-1 and TRBJ1-3; no firm D call. CDR3 length equals 15 residues. Trimming removed 0 bases from V and 0 bases from J, with 7 bases in between. Looked up from germline, CDR1 is SGHRS and CDR2 is YFSETQ. The CDR3 loop reads CASSLGGSSGNTIYF. CDR3 nucleotide sequence: TGCGCCAGCAGCTTGGGTGGCTCCTCTGGAAACACCATATATTTT.

This clone was observed a handful of times. This rearrangement joins TRBV4-1 to TRBJ2-7, with 7 bases that match TRBD2. The V gene's germline CDR1 is MGHRA and CDR2 YSYEKL. The CDR3 has 14 residues. The V segment lost 3 bases and the J segment 3 bases; nucleotides outside the gene matches: 5. CDR3 nucleotide sequence: TGCGCCAGCAGCCAGGGGGAGGGATACTACGAGCAGTACTTC. Translated, it gives CASSQGEGYYEQYF.

The table lists this clone with a count of one. This chain connects TRBV11-3 to TRBJ1-1, with a tentative D call TRBD1 (6 bases). There are 13 residues in the CDR3. Germline lookup yields CDR1 SGHNT and CDR2 YENEEA. V was cut by 6 bases and J by 1 base, with 9 bases left in between. The DNA for the CDR3 is TGTGCCAGCAGAGGGGGAAAGAACACTGAAGCTTTCTTT. Translating gives CASRGGKNTEAFF.